Shown below are 16 T cell receptor beta chains from a single sample sequenced in a study of blood T cell repertoires in COVID-19 (TCRdb year 2020). Library construction relied on the immunoSEQ multiplex PCR assay. Not all clones reach the TCRdb copy of this immuneACCESS table, which keeps in-frame sequences only. Checked studies attribute under half of the gap to unresolved V genes and leave the rest unexplained. The sample records roughly 300,000 clones, 86% of which are singletons. The ten largest clonotypes hold about 1.7% of the sample. The sequencing input was peripheral blood. The receptors stem from a woman between 45 and 65 years old with acute or convalescent COVID-19.

The genes are TRBV6-1 and TRBJ2-2; the D gene is possibly TRBD1 (5 bases). Trimming cost V 2 bases and J 1 base, with 11 bases left between them. Germline V gene sequence: CDR1 MNHNS, CDR2 SASEGT. The CDR3 has 16 residues. The CDR3 DNA follows: TGTGCCAGCAGTGAACAGGGCGGAAGGAACACCGGGGAGCTGTTTTTT. It is translated as CASSEQGGRNTGELFF.

V and J are TRBV9 and TRBJ1-2, with D possibly matching TRBD1 (5 bases). CDR3 length equals 13 residues. Trimming cost V 0 bases and J 6 bases, with 9 bases left between them. Per the germline V gene, CDR1 is SGDLS and CDR2 is YYNGEE. As DNA, the CDR3 is TGTGCCAGCAGCGTAGGCACAGGAGATGGCTACACCTTC. This sequence encodes CASSVGTGDGYTF. The variable domain in full, with the rest retrieved from reference TRBV9 and TRBJ1-2, is DSGVTQTPKHLITATGQRVTLRCSPRSGDLSVYWYQQSLDQGLQFLIQYYNGEERAKGNILERFSAQQFPDLHSELNLSSLELGDSALYFCASSVGTGDGYTFGSGTRLTVV.

The V and J genes are TRBV3-1 (or the pseudogene TRBV3-2) and TRBJ2-3, with 8 bases aligning to TRBD2. CDR3 length equals 17 residues. CDR1 and CDR2 from the germline V gene are LGHDT and YNNKEL (reference sequence). The V gene end was trimmed by 3 bases and the J gene end by 4 bases; junction bases not matched to a gene: 12. The CDR3 region is CASSHASPGGEADTQYF. In DNA form, the CDR3 reads TGTGCCAGCAGCCATGCCAGTCCGGGAGGGGAGGCAGATACGCAGTATTTT.

This chain uses TRBV28 with TRBJ2-7, with 7 bases identical to TRBD1. Germline CDR1 and CDR2: MDHEN and SYDVKM. The CDR3 contains 13 residues. With 5 bases clipped from V and 3 bases from J, the junction kept 4 bases outside the gene matches. The CDR3 DNA sequence: TGTGCCAGCAGTCAGGGGGACAGCTACGAGCAGTACTTC. It yields the protein CASSQGDSYEQYF.

V gene TRBV5-1 combines with J gene TRBJ2-5; 7 bases align to TRBD1. V shed 4 bases and J 0 bases; nucleotides not matched to a gene: 6. In germline, CDR1 is SGHRS, CDR2 YFSETQ. The CDR3 spans 15 residues. CDR3 nucleotide sequence: TGCGCCAGCAGCCCGGACAGGACGTACCAAGAGACCCAGTACTTC. Its translation: CASSPDRTYQETQYF.

This clone occurred a few times. The J gene is TRBJ1-2, the V gene TRBV30; tentative D call: TRBD1 (5 bases). CDR3 length equals 12 residues. Trimming removed 4 bases at V and 7 bases at J, with 13 bases between. From germline, CDR1 is GTSNPN and CDR2 SVGIG (reference sequence). CDR3 nucleotide sequence: TGTGCCTGGACGGAGGGGTCGGGTGGCTACACCTTC. Translating gives CAWTEGSGGYTF.

The V call is TRBV12-3 or TRBV12-4, the J call TRBJ1-2; D is uncertain. With 2 bases removed from V and 0 bases from J, the gap between germline ends came to 4 bases. The CDR3 extends over 13 amino acids. The DNA of the CDR3 is TGTGCCAGCAGTTTAATCGCTAACTATGGCTACACCTTC. Amino acids: CASSLIANYGYTF.

V and J are TRBV7-2 and TRBJ1-1; 9 bases match TRBD1. This CDR3 spans 14 amino acids. V shed 5 bases, J shed 4 bases, and the junction held 5 bases outside the gene matches. The germline CDR1 and CDR2 sequences are SGHTA and FQGNSA. CDR3 amino acids: CASSRTGEGTEAFF. The CDR3 DNA sequence: TGTGCCAGCAGCCGGACAGGGGAGGGCACTGAAGCTTTCTTT.

This chain links TRBV24-1 with TRBJ2-3, with 7 bases aligning to TRBD1. The CDR3 runs 14 residues. In germline, CDR1 is KGHDR, CDR2 SFDVKD. The V gene end was trimmed by 5 bases and the J gene end by 5 bases; junction bases not matched to a gene: 6. The CDR3 here is CATSVGGAVDTQYF. The CDR3 DNA sequence: TGTGCCACCAGTGTAGGGGGCGCGGTAGATACGCAGTATTTT.

The V and J genes are TRBV27 and TRBJ1-1; D gene unclear. V was shortened by 5 bases and J by 6 bases, with 19 bases between the two germline ends. CDR3 length: 15 amino acids. The germline CDR1 and CDR2 sequences are MNHEY and SMNVEV (reference sequence). CDR3 loop: CASSPIMSGLAEAFF. CDR3 nucleotides: TGTGCCAGCAGTCCAATTATGTCGGGGTTGGCTGAAGCTTTCTTT.

V usage is TRBV28 and J usage is TRBJ1-1; unclear D gene. Germline V gives CDR1 MDHEN, CDR2 SYDVKM. The CDR3 contains 16 residues. Between the trimmed V and J ends, which lost 5 bases and 1 base, there was a span of 17 bases. Here the CDR3 reads CASSPLYNAGNTEAFF. In nucleotides, the CDR3 is TGTGCCAGCAGTCCTTTATATAACGCGGGGAACACTGAAGCTTTCTTT.

The chain has TRBV20-1 and TRBJ1-1; D remains unclear. The CDR3 has 11 amino acids. The V and J ends lost 4 bases and 11 bases respectively, with 14 bases between them. CDR1 and CDR2 from the germline V gene are DFQATT and SNEGSKA (reference sequence). The CDR3, as DNA: TGCAGTGCTACGAGACCGGGGTGGGCTTTCTTT. It translates to CSATRPGWAFF.

V usage is TRBV9 and J usage is TRBJ2-6; D is possibly TRBD1 (7 bases). Trimming removed 4 bases at V and 2 bases at J, with 10 bases between. Germline V gene sequence: CDR1 SGDLS, CDR2 YYNGEE. The CDR3 sequence is 15 residues long. DNA for the CDR3: TGTGCCAGCAGCTCCAGGGGGGCTGGGGCCAACGTCCTGACTTTC. This codes for CASSSRGAGANVLTF.

This sequence joins TRBV25-1 and TRBJ2-2; TRBD1 agrees at 9 bases. This CDR3 has 18 amino acids. From germline, CDR1 is MGHDK and CDR2 SYGVNS. Trimming at V came to 1 base and at J to 5 bases, leaving 11 bases not matched to a gene. The chain's CDR3 is CASSESGIGTGHTGELFF. The CDR3 nucleotides are TGTGCCAGCAGTGAATCTGGGATCGGGACAGGGCATACCGGGGAGCTGTTTTTT.

The rearrangement links TRBV7-3 to TRBJ2-3, with unresolved D. V was cut by 1 base and J by 6 bases, with 11 bases left in between. The length of the CDR3 is 14 residues. CDR1 and CDR2 from the germline V gene are SGHTA and FQGTGA. The CDR3 coding sequence is TGTGCCAGCAGCTTAAATGTGGTCGGGGATACGCAGTATTTT. This encodes CASSLNVVGDTQYF.

The sample holds one count of this clone. V usage is TRBV12-3 or TRBV12-4 and J usage is TRBJ2-2, with TRBD2 identical over 10 bases. The CDR3 is 13 residues long. The J segment lost 8 bases and the V segment lost 6 bases, leaving 3 bases of the junction unmatched. The CDR3 DNA follows: TGTGCCAGCAGCCTTAGCGGGAGGGGGGAGCTGTTTTTT. Translating it yields CASSLSGRGELFF.